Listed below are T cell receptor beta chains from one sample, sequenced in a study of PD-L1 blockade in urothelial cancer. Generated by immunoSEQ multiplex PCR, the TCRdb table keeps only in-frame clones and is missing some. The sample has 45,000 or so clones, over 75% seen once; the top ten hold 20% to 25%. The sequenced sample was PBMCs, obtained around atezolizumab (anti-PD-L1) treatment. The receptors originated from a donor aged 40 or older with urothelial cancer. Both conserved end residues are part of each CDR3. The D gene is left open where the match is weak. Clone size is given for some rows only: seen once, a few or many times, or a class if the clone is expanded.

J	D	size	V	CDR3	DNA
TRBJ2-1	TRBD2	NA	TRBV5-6	CASSPRTSRNEQFF	TGTGCCAGCAGCCCGAGGACTAGCAGAAATGAGCAGTTCTTC
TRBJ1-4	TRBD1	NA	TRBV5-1	CASRQGNYNEKLFF	TGCGCCAGCCGACAGGGGAATTATAATGAAAAACTGTTTTTT
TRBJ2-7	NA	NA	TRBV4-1	CASSQEPSGGSWVYEQYF	TGCGCCAGCAGCCAAGAACCTAGTGGGGGGAGCTGGGTCTACGAGCAGTACTTC
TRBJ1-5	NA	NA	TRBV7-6	CASSPRDFLGQPQHF	TGTGCCAGCAGCCCCCGGGACTTCCTGGGCCAGCCCCAGCATTTT
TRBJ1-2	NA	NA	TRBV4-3	CASSQDWRQAYGYTF	TGCGCCAGCAGCCAAGACTGGAGACAGGCCTATGGCTACACCTTC
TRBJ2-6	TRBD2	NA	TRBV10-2	CASRGLAVASSGANVLTF	TGCGCCAGCAGGGGACTAGCGGTGGCAAGCTCTGGGGCCAACGTCCTGACTTTC
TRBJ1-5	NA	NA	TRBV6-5	CASSYSGQPGEPQHF	TGTGCCAGCAGTTACTCAGGGCAGCCCGGGGAGCCCCAGCATTTT
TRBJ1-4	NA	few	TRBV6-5	CASRKGGEKLFF	TGTGCCAGCAGAAAGGGGGGGGAAAAACTGTTTTTT
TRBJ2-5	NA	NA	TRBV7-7	CASSVREETQYF	TGTGCTAGCAGCGTACGGGAAGAGACCCAGTACTTC
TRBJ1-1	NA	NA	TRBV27	CASSLSLGGGHTEAFF	TGTGCCAGCAGTTTATCGCTGGGGGGTGGGCACACTGAAGCTTTCTTT
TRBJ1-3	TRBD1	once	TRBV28	CASIPYGQGADTIYF	TGTGCCAGCATCCCGTACGGACAGGGGGCTGACACCATATATTTT
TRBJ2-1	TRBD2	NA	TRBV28	CASSLSPSGLSYNEQFF	TGTGCCAGCAGTTTATCACCTAGCGGGCTCTCCTACAATGAGCAGTTCTTC
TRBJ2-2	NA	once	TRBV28	CASSYRVTGELFF	TGTGCCAGCAGCTACAGGGTTACCGGGGAGCTGTTTTTT
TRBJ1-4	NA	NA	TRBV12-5	CASGLNRGEKLFF	TGTGCTAGTGGTTTGAACCGAGGTGAAAAACTGTTTTTT
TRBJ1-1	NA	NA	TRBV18	CASSPMGLSVEAFF	TGTGCCAGCTCACCAATGGGGCTGTCGGTTGAAGCTTTCTTT
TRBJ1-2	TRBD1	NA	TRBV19	CASSGTGLGIGYTF	TGTGCCAGTAGTGGGACAGGGTTGGGTATCGGCTACACCTTC
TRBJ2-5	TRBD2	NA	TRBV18	CASSPGGGGRETQYF	TGTGCCAGCTCACCAGGTGGGGGGGGTCGTGAGACCCAGTACTTC
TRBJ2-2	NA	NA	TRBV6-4	CASSVCREREGTGELFF	TGTGCCAGCAGTGTGTGTAGGGAACGCGAGGGCACCGGGGAGCTGTTTTTT
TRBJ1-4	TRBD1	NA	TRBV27	CASSPGQRNEKLFF	TGTGCCAGCAGCCCGGGACAGCGAAATGAAAAACTGTTTTTT